The 20 T cell receptor beta chains listed next were all sequenced from one sample in a study of blood T cells in healthy people across ages. A second roughly 7 to 12 cycle PCR used barcoded and J-beta primers. TCRdb reprocessed the 5' RACE reads with MiXCR, giving one entry per CDR3 protein. In the table there are about 900,000 distinct CDR3 sequences, roughly 43% of which are singletons. The material sequenced was blood. The source of these receptors is a man aged 25-45 years in good health.

This clonotype was seen a handful of times. This rearrangement joins TRBV28 to TRBJ2-5; D gene ambiguous. Germline CDR1 MDHEN, CDR2 SYDVKM. The CDR3 extends over 14 amino acids. With 3 bases removed from V and 0 bases from J, the gap between germline ends came to 8 bases. The CDR3 region is CASSFLGNQETQYF. The CDR3, as DNA: TGTGCCAGCAGTTTCCTAGGTAACCAAGAGACCCAGTACTTC.

Regarding this clonotype: One end of the junction does not line up with germline, which may come from a read error. This sequence joins TRBV7-2 and TRBJ1-1; D unresolved. This CDR3 has 14 amino acids. CDR1 and CDR2 from the germline V gene are SGHTA and FQGNSA. The CDR3 region has the DNA TGTGCCAGCAGCGTAGCGGTAACAGTGACTGAAGCTTTCTTT. Its translation: CASSVAVTVTEAFF.

This clonotype was counted at least ten times. The chain carries TRBV6-5 and TRBJ1-1; D is ambiguous. The CDR3 length is 11 residues. The V and J ends lost 2 bases and 4 bases respectively, with 2 bases between them. Germline CDR1 is MNHEY and CDR2 is SVGAGI. CDR3 in amino acids: CASSYGTEAFF. As DNA, the CDR3 is TGTGCCAGCAGTTACGGCACTGAAGCTTTCTTT.

This clonotype was observed at least ten times. This chain links TRBV12-3 or TRBV12-4 with TRBJ1-2; D is possibly TRBD1 (5 bases). The CDR3 sequence is 13 residues long. V was cut by 5 bases and J by 2 bases, with 9 bases left in between. The CDR3 region has the DNA TGTGCCAGCAGTCAGGGACGGAACTATGGCTACACCTTC. Its protein product is CASSQGRNYGYTF.

This clonotype was counted a few times. This sequence joins TRBV7-9 and TRBJ1-5, with 10 bases lining up with TRBD1. The CDR3 sequence is 16 residues long. Germline V gene lookup returns CDR1 SEHNR and CDR2 FQNEAQ (reference sequence). The junction had 7 bases not matched to a gene; V was cut back by 4 bases and J by 4 bases. The CDR3 region is CASSSGTGEVNQPQHF. The DNA of the CDR3 is TGTGCCAGCAGCTCAGGGACAGGGGAGGTAAATCAGCCCCAGCATTTT.

The rearrangement joins TRBV20-1 to TRBJ1-2; a possible D gene is TRBD1 (6 bases). Trimming removed 6 bases from V and 8 bases from J, with 10 bases in between. CDR1 is DFQATT, CDR2 SNEGSKA, per germline (reference sequence). This CDR3 contains 10 residues. CDR3 region: CSAGQSGYTF. CDR3 DNA: TGCAGTGCCGGACAGTCCGGCTACACCTTC.

The gene calls are TRBV6-1 and TRBJ2-7; perhaps TRBD2 as D (5 bases). Germline values: CDR1 MNHNS, CDR2 SASEGT. The CDR3 runs 13 residues. Trimming stripped 7 bases from V and 1 base from J, with 11 bases between. In DNA form, the CDR3 reads TGTGCCAGCAATGGACTGTCGTCCTACGAGCAGTACTTC. Residues: CASNGLSSYEQYF.

The chain couples TRBV9 to TRBJ1-4; 9 nucleotides agree with TRBD1. The CDR3 sequence is 15 residues long. Germline assignment: CDR1 SGDLS and CDR2 YYNGEE. V was pared by 5 bases and J by 10 bases, with 12 bases of the junction left unmatched. The CDR3 DNA follows: TGTGCCAGCAGTTACTCGGGACAGGGAGGCGGAAAACTGTTTTTT. As protein: CASSYSGQGGGKLFF.

The sample holds a few counts of this clonotype. The V and J genes are TRBV7-9 and TRBJ2-5; 9 nucleotides agree with TRBD2. The CDR3 spans 13 residues. Germline V gene data show CDR1 as SEHNR and CDR2 as FQNEAQ (reference sequence). V shed 5 bases and J 13 bases; nucleotides not matched to a gene: 11. DNA for the CDR3: TGTGCCAGCAGCCCCATGTCGGTAGCGGGAGTGTACTTC. Amino acids: CASSPMSVAGVYF.

This clonotype was recorded a few times. The genes are TRBV29-1 and TRBJ2-7; 7 nucleotides agree with TRBD1. The germline gives CDR1 SQVTM, CDR2 ANQGSEA. The V segment lost 7 bases and the J segment 2 bases; nucleotides outside the gene matches: 8. This CDR3 region has 13 residues. CDR3 DNA sequence: TGCAGCGCCCGACAGGGTAAGACCTACGAGCAGTACTTC. Translating it yields CSARQGKTYEQYF.

The J gene is TRBJ2-3, the V gene TRBV6-5; possible D gene TRBD2, 5 bases. The ends were cut back, 2 bases at V and 3 bases at J, with 12 bases in the middle. The CDR3 spans 15 residues. Germline-derived CDR1 and CDR2 are MNHEY and SVGAGI. The CDR3 DNA reads TGTGCCAGCAGTTACGCCGGACTTCTAACAGATACGCAGTATTTT. This gives the protein CASSYAGLLTDTQYF.

The chain links TRBV14 to TRBJ2-6; the match to TRBD2 covers 8 bases. J lost 0 bases, V lost 1 base, and 14 bases had no gene match. The CDR3 is made up of 21 amino acids. CDR1 is SGHDN, CDR2 FVKESK, per germline. The CDR3 bases are TGTGCCAGCAGCCAAGTTCGTCCCGGGACTAGGGGTTTCTCTGGGGCCAACGTCCTGACTTTC. It is translated as CASSQVRPGTRGFSGANVLTF.

The chain is built from TRBV20-1 and TRBJ2-1; 8 positions match TRBD2. The CDR3 covers 15 residues. Germline trimming cut 0 bases from V and 6 bases from J; bases unmatched to any gene: 7. Germline-derived CDR1 and CDR2 are DFQATT and SNEGSKA (reference sequence). As DNA, the CDR3 is TGCAGTGCTAGAGATTCCCGGGGGGGGCTCAATGAGCAGTTCTTC. Its protein product is CSARDSRGGLNEQFF.

As for this clonotype: The junction and the germline gene differ at one end; a read error may be behind it. The chain couples TRBV2 to TRBJ2-3; no firm D call. Germline loops: CDR1 SNHLY, CDR2 FYNNEI. CDR3 size: 14 residues. CDR3 sequence reads: CACSEFQLGDTQYF. DNA for the CDR3: TGTGCCTGCAGTGAGTTCCAGCTAGGAGATACGCAGTATTTT.

This clonotype appeared many times. This may come from a read error, since a much larger clone is one base off. The V call is TRBV10-3, the J call TRBJ2-7, with D possibly being TRBD2 (6 bases). CDR3 length: 17 residues. The V end was cut by 3 bases, the J end by 0 bases, with 18 bases between. Per the germline V gene, CDR1 is ENHRY and CDR2 is SYGVKD. CDR3 nucleotides: TGTGCCATCAGTGAAACATGGAGGGACCGAAGCTCCTACGAGCAGTACTTC. Amino acids: CAISETWRDRSSYEQYF.

This clonotype appeared once. The V and J genes are TRBV14 and TRBJ2-1; TRBD2 agrees at 12 bases. This CDR3 contains 14 residues. Germline V gene sequence: CDR1 SGHDN, CDR2 FVKESK. V was pared by 4 bases and J by 10 bases, with 5 bases of the junction left unmatched. The CDR3 DNA reads TGTGCCAGCAGCCCTCGGACTAGCGGGGAGGAGCAGTTCTTC. It codes for CASSPRTSGEEQFF.

A few counts support this clonotype. The rearrangement links TRBV5-1 to TRBJ2-1; D remains ambiguous. V was cut by 1 base and J by 5 bases, with 10 bases left in between. This CDR3 is 14 amino acids long. Germline V lookup: CDR1 SGHRS, CDR2 YFSETQ. The CDR3 DNA reads as TGCGCCAGCAGCTTGTCGGCGCGGAACAATGAGCAGTTCTTC. It codes for CASSLSARNNEQFF.

This clonotype was counted only a few times. The V and J genes are TRBV7-9 and TRBJ2-1, with no clear D. V was trimmed by 1 base and J by 6 bases, leaving 7 bases between them. CDR1 and CDR2 from the germline V gene are SEHNR and FQNEAQ (reference sequence). The CDR3 is made up of 13 amino acids. CDR3 sequence: CASSLEASNEQFF. The DNA for the CDR3 is TGTGCCAGCAGCTTAGAAGCTAGCAATGAGCAGTTCTTC.

Turning to this clonotype: The junction departs from the called germline gene at one end, perhaps through a read error. The chain links TRBV6-5 to TRBJ1-2; possible D gene TRBD1, 6 bases. CDR1 is MNHEY, CDR2 SVGAGI, per germline. This CDR3 contains 13 residues. CDR3 sequence reads: CVSSYGGQSGYTF. The CDR3 DNA follows: TGTGTCAGCAGTTACGGAGGACAGTCCGGCTACACCTTC.

In its sample, this clonotype was seen a few times. J is TRBJ2-5 and V is TRBV27; 8 bases line up with TRBD1. CDR1 is MNHEY, CDR2 SMNVEV, per germline (reference sequence). There are 13 residues in the CDR3. The V segment lost 7 bases and the J segment 5 bases; nucleotides outside the gene matches: 6. The DNA of the CDR3 is TGTGCCAGCATGAACAGGGGGTATGAGACCCAGTACTTC. Its protein is CASMNRGYETQYF.